A selection of T cell receptor beta chains follows, all from one sample in a study of regulatory T cells in long-lasting Graves disease. TCRdb reprocessed the multiplex PCR reads via MiXCR and lists one record per CDR3 protein. The sample consists of approximately 460,000 distinct CDR3 sequences, approximately 16% of them appearing once. The data were also submitted as part of a second study, on T cells in Graves' hyperthyroidism and ophthalmopathy.

Material: peripheral blood mononuclear cells (PBMCs), obtained at new diagnosis, from a patient treated with antithyroid drugs. All receptors come from a woman aged 25 to 39 with Graves disease. The CDR3 runs from the conserved cysteine through the conserved F or W. Fields, in order: CDR3 protein, CDR3 DNA, clone size, V gene, CDR3 length, D gene, J gene. The D gene is left open where the match is weak. Only some rows state a clone size, as once, few, many or a class for expanded clones.

cdr3_aa: CSARSRGGANVLTF; cdr3_nt: TGCAGCGCCCGATCGAGAGGGGGGGCCAACGTCCTGACTTTC; clone_size: once; v_call: TRBV29-1; cdr3_length: 14; d_call: .; j_call: TRBJ2-6
cdr3_aa: CASSLQVETQYF; cdr3_nt: TGTGCCAGCAGTCTGCAAGTAGAGACCCAGTACTTC; clone_size: .; v_call: TRBV28; cdr3_length: 12; d_call: .; j_call: TRBJ2-5
cdr3_aa: CASKTENTGELFF; cdr3_nt: TGTGCCAGTAAAACAGAGAACACCGGGGAGCTGTTTTTT; clone_size: .; v_call: TRBV3-1; cdr3_length: 13; d_call: .; j_call: TRBJ2-2
cdr3_aa: CASSLEAALTYNEQFF; cdr3_nt: TGCGCCAGCAGCTTGGAGGCAGCCCTGACCTACAATGAGCAGTTCTTC; clone_size: few; v_call: TRBV5-1; cdr3_length: 16; d_call: .; j_call: TRBJ2-1
cdr3_aa: CSASRTGRQETQYF; cdr3_nt: TGCAGTGCTAGTAGGACAGGTCGCCAAGAGACCCAGTACTTC; clone_size: .; v_call: TRBV20-1; cdr3_length: 14; d_call: TRBD1; j_call: TRBJ2-5
cdr3_aa: CASPNKGRGNEQFF; cdr3_nt: TGTGCCAGCCCCAACAAGGGGAGAGGGAATGAGCAGTTCTTC; clone_size: few; v_call: TRBV2; cdr3_length: 14; d_call: .; j_call: TRBJ2-1
cdr3_aa: CASSSWTSGNTGELFF; cdr3_nt: TGTGCCAGCAGCTCGTGGACTAGCGGGAACACCGGGGAGCTGTTTTTT; clone_size: many; v_call: TRBV7-9; cdr3_length: 16; d_call: TRBD2; j_call: TRBJ2-2
cdr3_aa: CASSFVSGEKLFF; cdr3_nt: TGTGCCAGCAGTTTTGTTAGTGGGGAAAAACTGTTTTTT; clone_size: many; v_call: TRBV12-3/TRBV12-4; cdr3_length: 13; d_call: .; j_call: TRBJ1-4
cdr3_aa: CATSRVRITGELFF; cdr3_nt: TGTGCCACCAGCAGAGTAAGGATCACCGGGGAGCTGTTTTTT; clone_size: few; v_call: TRBV15; cdr3_length: 14; d_call: .; j_call: TRBJ2-2
cdr3_aa: CSVRTSDRRDTQYF; cdr3_nt: TGCAGCGTTCGGACAAGTGACCGCCGGGATACGCAGTATTTT; clone_size: .; v_call: TRBV29-1; cdr3_length: 14; d_call: .; j_call: TRBJ2-3
cdr3_aa: CAIRSDRLISRGANVLTF; cdr3_nt: TGTGCCATCAGATCTGACAGGCTAATTTCGCGGGGGGCCAACGTCCTGACTTTC; clone_size: many; v_call: TRBV10-3; cdr3_length: 18; d_call: .; j_call: TRBJ2-6
cdr3_aa: CASSSGTEMNTEAFF; cdr3_nt: TGTGCCAGTAGTTCAGGGACGGAAATGAACACTGAAGCTTTCTTT; clone_size: .; v_call: TRBV19; cdr3_length: 15; d_call: .; j_call: TRBJ1-1
cdr3_aa: CASSAGQPVGKLFF; cdr3_nt: TGTGCCAGCAGCGCCGGACAGCCGGTTGGAAAACTGTTTTTT; clone_size: many; v_call: TRBV7-9; cdr3_length: 14; d_call: .; j_call: TRBJ1-4
cdr3_aa: CASSLARGVYSRDTQYF; cdr3_nt: TGTGCCAGCAGCTTGGCCCGGGGCGTCTATAGCCGAGATACGCAGTATTTT; clone_size: many; v_call: TRBV5-5; cdr3_length: 17; d_call: .; j_call: TRBJ2-3
cdr3_aa: CASSLAGLAGWGYNEQFF; cdr3_nt: TGCGCCAGCAGCTTGGCCGGACTAGCGGGGTGGGGATACAATGAGCAGTTCTTC; clone_size: few; v_call: TRBV5-1; cdr3_length: 18; d_call: TRBD2; j_call: TRBJ2-1
cdr3_aa: CASRHSNEQFF; cdr3_nt: TGTGCCAGCAGACATAGCAATGAGCAGTTCTTC; clone_size: few; v_call: TRBV6-1; cdr3_length: 11; d_call: .; j_call: TRBJ2-1
cdr3_aa: CASSLGQGYFYEQYF; cdr3_nt: TGTGCCAGCAGCCTCGGACAGGGTTATTTCTACGAGCAGTACTTC; clone_size: many; v_call: TRBV7-8; cdr3_length: 15; d_call: TRBD1; j_call: TRBJ2-7
cdr3_aa: CASSFGGFGQPQHF; cdr3_nt: TGTGCCAGCAGTTTCGGGGGTTTCGGTCAGCCCCAGCATTTT; clone_size: .; v_call: TRBV27; cdr3_length: 14; d_call: .; j_call: TRBJ1-5
cdr3_aa: CASSLDPGGTYEQYF; cdr3_nt: TGTGCCAGCAGCTTGGACCCAGGGGGAACCTACGAGCAGTACTTC; clone_size: .; v_call: TRBV5-5; cdr3_length: 15; d_call: TRBD1; j_call: TRBJ2-7
cdr3_aa: CASSLGPGAKPQHF; cdr3_nt: TGTGCCAGCAGCTTAGGTCCAGGGGCGAAGCCCCAGCATTTT; clone_size: .; v_call: TRBV13; cdr3_length: 14; d_call: .; j_call: TRBJ1-5
cdr3_aa: CASSTQQGPSYEQYF; cdr3_nt: TGTGCCAGCAGCACCCAACAGGGACCAAGCTACGAGCAGTACTTC; clone_size: many; v_call: TRBV7-9; cdr3_length: 15; d_call: .; j_call: TRBJ2-7
cdr3_aa: CAWRGGLAGSSSYNEQFF; cdr3_nt: TGTGCCTGGAGGGGGGGACTAGCGGGTTCCAGCTCCTACAATGAGCAGTTCTTC; clone_size: many; v_call: TRBV30; cdr3_length: 18; d_call: TRBD2; j_call: TRBJ2-1
cdr3_aa: CASSPRTSGSWDNEQFF; cdr3_nt: TGCGCCAGCAGCCCCCGGACTAGCGGGAGTTGGGACAATGAGCAGTTCTTC; clone_size: many; v_call: TRBV7-9; cdr3_length: 17; d_call: TRBD2; j_call: TRBJ2-1
cdr3_aa: CANSEGDGEQFF; cdr3_nt: TGTGCCAACAGTGAGGGGGACGGGGAGCAGTTCTTC; clone_size: .; v_call: TRBV6-2/TRBV6-3; cdr3_length: 12; d_call: .; j_call: TRBJ2-1
cdr3_aa: CASSTGTEGLEQFF; cdr3_nt: TGCGCCAGCAGCACCGGGACAGAGGGACTTGAGCAGTTCTTC; clone_size: few; v_call: TRBV5-1; cdr3_length: 14; d_call: .; j_call: TRBJ2-1
cdr3_aa: CASRFRGRTGELFF; cdr3_nt: TGTGCCAGCAGATTCAGGGGGCGCACCGGGGAGCTGTTTTTT; clone_size: .; v_call: TRBV5-6; cdr3_length: 14; d_call: TRBD1; j_call: TRBJ2-2
cdr3_aa: CSVDEGDTIYF; cdr3_nt: TGCAGCGTTGATGAGGGGGACACCATATATTTT; clone_size: .; v_call: TRBV29-1; cdr3_length: 11; d_call: .; j_call: TRBJ1-3
cdr3_aa: CASSLGSARTADTQYF; cdr3_nt: TGTGCCAGCAGTTTAGGGTCAGCGAGAACGGCAGATACGCAGTATTTT; clone_size: many; v_call: TRBV28; cdr3_length: 16; d_call: .; j_call: TRBJ2-3
cdr3_aa: CASKDDSGVMNTEAFF; cdr3_nt: TGCGCCAGCAAGGACGACAGTGGGGTAATGAACACTGAAGCTTTCTTT; clone_size: many; v_call: TRBV5-1; cdr3_length: 16; d_call: .; j_call: TRBJ1-1
cdr3_aa: CASSLGGGIYNEQFF; cdr3_nt: TGTGCCAGCAGTTTAGGTGGCGGGATTTACAATGAGCAGTTCTTC; clone_size: many; v_call: TRBV28; cdr3_length: 15; d_call: .; j_call: TRBJ2-1
cdr3_aa: CSVEYTGGPYYGYTF; cdr3_nt: TGCAGCGTTGAATACACAGGCGGCCCCTACTATGGCTACACCTTC; clone_size: many; v_call: TRBV29-1; cdr3_length: 15; d_call: .; j_call: TRBJ1-2
cdr3_aa: CASSLKLGSEAFF; cdr3_nt: TGTGCCAGCAGTTTAAAGTTGGGCAGCGAAGCTTTCTTT; clone_size: many; v_call: TRBV28; cdr3_length: 13; d_call: .; j_call: TRBJ1-1
cdr3_aa: CASKQGAPTGELFF; cdr3_nt: TGCGCCAGCAAACAGGGGGCCCCAACCGGGGAGCTGTTTTTT; clone_size: few; v_call: TRBV5-1; cdr3_length: 14; d_call: TRBD1; j_call: TRBJ2-2
cdr3_aa: CASRPQNPNTGELFF; cdr3_nt: TGTGCCAGCAGGCCGCAGAACCCGAACACCGGGGAGCTGTTTTTT; clone_size: .; v_call: TRBV9; cdr3_length: 15; d_call: .; j_call: TRBJ2-2
cdr3_aa: CSVETGPHYGYTF; cdr3_nt: TGCAGCGTTGAGACAGGGCCTCACTATGGCTACACCTTC; clone_size: many; v_call: TRBV29-1; cdr3_length: 13; d_call: TRBD1; j_call: TRBJ1-2
cdr3_aa: CSAIPYRGLGYTF; cdr3_nt: TGCAGTGCTATCCCGTACAGGGGGCTTGGCTACACCTTC; clone_size: .; v_call: TRBV20-1; cdr3_length: 13; d_call: TRBD1; j_call: TRBJ1-2
cdr3_aa: CASSLDWEETQYF; cdr3_nt: TGTGCCAGCAGTTTGGACTGGGAAGAGACCCAGTACTTC; clone_size: many; v_call: TRBV27; cdr3_length: 13; d_call: .; j_call: TRBJ2-5
cdr3_aa: CASSLLEGWMFYEQYF; cdr3_nt: TGTGCCAGCAGTTTATTGGAAGGGTGGATGTTCTACGAGCAGTACTTC; clone_size: many; v_call: TRBV28; cdr3_length: 16; d_call: .; j_call: TRBJ2-7
cdr3_aa: CASSFSGGDEKLFF; cdr3_nt: TGTGCCAGCAGTTTTTCAGGGGGTGACGAAAAACTGTTTTTT; clone_size: many; v_call: TRBV28; cdr3_length: 14; d_call: TRBD1; j_call: TRBJ1-4
cdr3_aa: CASISSGGANTGELFF; cdr3_nt: TGTGCCAGTATCTCAAGTGGGGGAGCGAACACCGGGGAGCTGTTTTTT; clone_size: .; v_call: TRBV19; cdr3_length: 16; d_call: .; j_call: TRBJ2-2
cdr3_aa: CSATDWRNTEAFF; cdr3_nt: TGCAGTGCCACGGATTGGAGGAACACTGAAGCTTTCTTT; clone_size: many; v_call: TRBV20-1; cdr3_length: 13; d_call: .; j_call: TRBJ1-1
cdr3_aa: CASRRDSQETQYF; cdr3_nt: TGTGCCAGCAGACGGGACAGTCAAGAGACCCAGTACTTC; clone_size: many; v_call: TRBV6-1; cdr3_length: 13; d_call: TRBD1; j_call: TRBJ2-5
cdr3_aa: CSARDSGGPQETQYF; cdr3_nt: TGCAGTGCTAGAGATAGCGGAGGACCCCAAGAGACCCAGTACTTC; clone_size: many; v_call: TRBV20-1; cdr3_length: 15; d_call: .; j_call: TRBJ2-5
cdr3_aa: CSAREGLSPLHF; cdr3_nt: TGCAGTGCGAGGGAGGGACTTTCACCCCTCCACTTT; clone_size: .; v_call: TRBV20-1; cdr3_length: 12; d_call: .; j_call: TRBJ1-6
cdr3_aa: CASSSRTSGRRAQETQYF; cdr3_nt: TGTGCCAGCAGTTCACGGACTAGCGGAAGGAGGGCCCAAGAGACCCAGTACTTC; clone_size: many; v_call: TRBV27; cdr3_length: 18; d_call: TRBD2; j_call: TRBJ2-5
cdr3_aa: CASSWGLAGDYEQYF; cdr3_nt: TGTGCCAGCAGCTGGGGACTAGCGGGAGACTACGAGCAGTACTTC; clone_size: many; v_call: TRBV11-2; cdr3_length: 15; d_call: TRBD2; j_call: TRBJ2-7
cdr3_aa: CASSQEEDPSSYNEQFF; cdr3_nt: TGTGCCAGCAGCCAAGAAGAAGATCCTAGCTCCTACAATGAGCAGTTCTTC; clone_size: few; v_call: TRBV3-1; cdr3_length: 17; d_call: .; j_call: TRBJ2-1
cdr3_aa: CASSLTQTLNGNQPQHF; cdr3_nt: TGTGCCAGCAGTTTAACCCAGACCCTAAACGGCAATCAGCCCCAGCATTTT; clone_size: many; v_call: TRBV6-2/TRBV6-3; cdr3_length: 17; d_call: .; j_call: TRBJ1-5
cdr3_aa: CASSWGARWYEQYF; cdr3_nt: TGTGCCAGCAGTTGGGGGGCCAGGTGGTACGAGCAGTACTTC; clone_size: many; v_call: TRBV28; cdr3_length: 14; d_call: .; j_call: TRBJ2-7
cdr3_aa: CASSLYRGGTDTQYF; cdr3_nt: TGTGCCAGCAGTTTATACCGGGGGGGCACAGATACGCAGTATTTT; clone_size: many; v_call: TRBV28; cdr3_length: 15; d_call: TRBD2; j_call: TRBJ2-3
cdr3_aa: CASSLFRGHYEQYF; cdr3_nt: TGTGCCAGCAGTTTATTTCGGGGCCACTACGAGCAGTACTTC; clone_size: .; v_call: TRBV6-5; cdr3_length: 14; d_call: .; j_call: TRBJ2-7
cdr3_aa: CASSFHTAREPKAFF; cdr3_nt: TGTGCCAGCAGTTTTCATACGGCACGTGAACCCAAAGCTTTCTTT; clone_size: many; v_call: TRBV6-5; cdr3_length: 15; d_call: .; j_call: TRBJ1-1
cdr3_aa: CASSLMADLTYEQYF; cdr3_nt: TGTGCCAGCAGTTTAATGGCGGATCTTACCTACGAGCAGTACTTC; clone_size: .; v_call: TRBV6-2/TRBV6-3; cdr3_length: 15; d_call: .; j_call: TRBJ2-7